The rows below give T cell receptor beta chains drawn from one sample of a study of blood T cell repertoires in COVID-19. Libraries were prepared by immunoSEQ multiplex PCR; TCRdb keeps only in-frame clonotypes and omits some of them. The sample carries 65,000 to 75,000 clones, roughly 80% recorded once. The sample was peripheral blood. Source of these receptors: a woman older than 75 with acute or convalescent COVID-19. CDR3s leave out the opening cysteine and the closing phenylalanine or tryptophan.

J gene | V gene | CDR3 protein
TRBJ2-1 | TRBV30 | AWSKDRSGSYNEQF
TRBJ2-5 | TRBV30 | AWSPLSGGETQY
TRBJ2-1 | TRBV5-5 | ASGDRSNEQF
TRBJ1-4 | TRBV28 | ASSSPGRTETNEKLF
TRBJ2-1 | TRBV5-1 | ASGELSSYNEQF
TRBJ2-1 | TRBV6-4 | ASSVESGARGEQF
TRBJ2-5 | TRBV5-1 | ASSPHVGSGGQETQY
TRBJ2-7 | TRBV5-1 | ASSLDTGTAEQY
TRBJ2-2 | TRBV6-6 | ASSRNSGDTGELF
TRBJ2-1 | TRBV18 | ASSQGQLNEQF
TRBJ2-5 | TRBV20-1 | SASTGTQETQY
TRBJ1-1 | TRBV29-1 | SVEEQGSAF
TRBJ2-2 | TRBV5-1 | ASSLMGQGTTGELF
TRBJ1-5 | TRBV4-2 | ASSQDRTGGVNRNQPQH
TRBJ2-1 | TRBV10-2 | ASSEPRYNEQF
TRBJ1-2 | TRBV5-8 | ASRPRAGHGYT
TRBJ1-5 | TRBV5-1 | ASSQQGLQEGNQPQH
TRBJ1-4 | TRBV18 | ASSPGRHNEKLF
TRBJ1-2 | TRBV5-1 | ASSLALGFYGYT
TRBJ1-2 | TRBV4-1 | ASSQRDNFNYGYT
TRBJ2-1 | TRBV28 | ASPSREGAMDEQF
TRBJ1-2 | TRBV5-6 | ASSLAKVQGLGYGYT
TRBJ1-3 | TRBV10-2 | ASSESMGGQDWSGNTIY
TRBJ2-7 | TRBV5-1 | ASSFIRDSYEQY
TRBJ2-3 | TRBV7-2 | ASSPRLGSSTDTQY
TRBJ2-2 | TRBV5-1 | ASSSRDRGPTGELF
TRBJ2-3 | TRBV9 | ASSRGAGTDTQY
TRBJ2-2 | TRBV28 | ASSPPGLAGGNTGELF
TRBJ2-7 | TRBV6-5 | ASTRGTGGSEQY
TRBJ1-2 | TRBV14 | ASSQVAAYGYT
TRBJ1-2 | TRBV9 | ASSTGFGYT
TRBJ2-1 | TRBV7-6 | ASSLGTSGVHEQF
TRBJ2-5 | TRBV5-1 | ASSLVNQETQY
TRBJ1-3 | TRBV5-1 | ASSLEAQGVENTIY
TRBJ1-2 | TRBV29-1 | SVEARDRENYGYT
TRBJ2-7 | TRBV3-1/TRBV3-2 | ASSQPGGVYEQY
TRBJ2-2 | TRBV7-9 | ASSYSDRATGELF
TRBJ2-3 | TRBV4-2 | ASSQAPGQTTDTQY
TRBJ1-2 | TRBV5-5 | ASSSQGRRSNYGYT
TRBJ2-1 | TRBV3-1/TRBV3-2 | ASSQRSLYNEQF
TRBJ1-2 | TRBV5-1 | ASSFTGAENYGYT
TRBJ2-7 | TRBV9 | ASSESTGGMYEQY
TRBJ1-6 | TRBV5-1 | ASSLPGLNSPLH
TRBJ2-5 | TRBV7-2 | ASSLDRGQETQY
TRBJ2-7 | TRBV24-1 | ATSDGRGDEQY
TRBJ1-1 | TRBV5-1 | ASSLGDRDTEAF
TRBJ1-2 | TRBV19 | ASSMYSSRDGYT
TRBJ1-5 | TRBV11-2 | ASSRIKGSNQPQH
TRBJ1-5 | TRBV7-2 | ASSPWGAGGNQPQH
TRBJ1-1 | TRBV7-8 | ASSLVSVNTEAF
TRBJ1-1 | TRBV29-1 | SDGDGRGNTEAF
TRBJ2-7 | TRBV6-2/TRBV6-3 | ASSKQDRGYEQY
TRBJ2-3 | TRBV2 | ASSAIGTGGSSTDTQY
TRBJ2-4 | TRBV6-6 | ASSPSRTGAGDQAKNIQY
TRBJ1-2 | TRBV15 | ATSIGGVGEDYGYT
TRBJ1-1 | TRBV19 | ASRYRGLNTEAF